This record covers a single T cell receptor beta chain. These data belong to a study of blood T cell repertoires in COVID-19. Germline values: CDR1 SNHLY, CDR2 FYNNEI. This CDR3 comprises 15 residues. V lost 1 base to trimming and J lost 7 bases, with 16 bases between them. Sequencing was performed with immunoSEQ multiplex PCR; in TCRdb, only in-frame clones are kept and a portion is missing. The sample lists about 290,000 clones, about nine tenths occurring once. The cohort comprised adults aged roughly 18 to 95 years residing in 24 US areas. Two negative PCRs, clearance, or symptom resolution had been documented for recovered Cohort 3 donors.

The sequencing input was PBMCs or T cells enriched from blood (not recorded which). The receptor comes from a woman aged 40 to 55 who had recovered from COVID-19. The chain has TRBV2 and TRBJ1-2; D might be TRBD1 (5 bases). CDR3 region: CASSEVGGGLSGYTF. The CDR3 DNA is TGTGCCAGCAGTGAAGTGGGGGGAGGACTCAGTGGCTACACCTTC.